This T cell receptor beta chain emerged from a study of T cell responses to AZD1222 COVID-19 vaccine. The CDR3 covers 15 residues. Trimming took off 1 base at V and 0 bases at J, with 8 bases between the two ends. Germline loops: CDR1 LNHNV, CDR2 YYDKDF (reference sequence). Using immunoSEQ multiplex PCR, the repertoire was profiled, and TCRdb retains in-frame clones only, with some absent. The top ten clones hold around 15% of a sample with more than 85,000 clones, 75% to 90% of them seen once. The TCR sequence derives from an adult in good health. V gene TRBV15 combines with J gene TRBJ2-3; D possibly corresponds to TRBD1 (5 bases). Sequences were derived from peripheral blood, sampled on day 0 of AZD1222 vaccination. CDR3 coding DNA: TGTGCCACCAGCAGAGCGACAGCAAGCACAGATACGCAGTATTTT. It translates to CATSRATASTDTQYF.